The source of this T cell receptor (beta chain) is a study of graft-versus-host responses after intestinal transplantation. Assay: immunoSEQ multiplex PCR; the TCRdb copy retains only in-frame clones and omits some. The table includes 85,000 to 110,000 clones, over 85% detected once. For this clone: Its antigen remains unidentified.

The source material was unstimulated CD8+ T cells sorted from spleen or lymph node cells, sampled before intestinal transplant. This sequence originates from a human donor who received an intestinal transplant.

DNA of the CDR3: TGTGCCAGCAGCGGTAGCGGGTCCTACGAGCAGTACTTC. Its protein is CASSGSGSYEQYF. The chain carries TRBV7-9 and TRBJ2-7, with TRBD2 matching over 7 bases. The J segment lost 1 base and the V segment lost 5 bases, leaving 2 bases of the junction unmatched. The CDR3 extends over 13 amino acids. In germline, CDR1 is SEHNR, CDR2 FQNEAQ (reference sequence).